Following are 24 T cell receptor beta chains from one sample sequenced in a study of blood T cells in healthy people across ages. Next came a second PCR, run for roughly 6 to 11 cycles, which used a sample-barcoded 5' primer along with a J-beta primer mix. TCRdb re-called the 5' RACE reads with MiXCR, one entry per CDR3 protein. The sample consists of 600,000 to 900,000 distinct CDR3 sequences, roughly 24% of them appearing once. Separately, the same data were catalogued under a study of T cells of mothers and their children.

Input material: blood. These TCRs come from a boy aged 5 to 17 in good health.

This chain connects TRBV4-1 to TRBJ2-2; 9 bases match TRBD2. The V gene end was trimmed by 3 bases and the J gene end by 0 bases; junction bases not matched to a gene: 2. Germline V lookup: CDR1 MGHRA, CDR2 YSYEKL. CDR3 length equals 16 residues. CDR3 region: CASSQTSGANTGELFF. CDR3 nucleotide sequence: TGCGCCAGCAGCCAGACTAGCGGAGCGAACACCGGGGAGCTGTTTTTT.

The rearrangement links TRBV27 to TRBJ2-5; D is possibly TRBD1 (6 bases). TRBJ2-7 matches the DNA end more closely, so the J call is doubtful. The CDR3 runs to 14 residues. Germline V gives CDR1 MNHEY, CDR2 SMNVEV (reference sequence). CDR3 protein: CASSPRAGVYEQYF. As DNA, the CDR3 is TGTGCCAGCAGTCCCCGGGCAGGGGTGTACGAGCAGTACTTC.

The chain recombines TRBV3-1 with TRBJ2-7, with D uncertain. The CDR3 has 16 residues. Germline loops: CDR1 LGHDT, CDR2 YNNKEL (reference sequence). Trimming shortened V by 1 base and J by 9 bases, and 22 bases separated the two germline ends. The CDR3 bases are TGTGCCAGCAGCCAAGGGACCCTCCGAGGATCTACCGGGCAGTACTTC. This gives the protein CASSQGTLRGSTGQYF.

J is TRBJ2-2 and V is TRBV29-1; TRBD1 aligns across 9 bases. CDR1 SQVTM and CDR2 ANQGSEA come from the germline V gene. V lost 8 bases and J lost 6; bases outside the gene matches: 10. The CDR3 is 14 amino acids. The CDR3: CSYRGPLSSGELFF. DNA of the CDR3: TGCAGCTACAGGGGGCCCCTTAGTTCCGGGGAGCTGTTTTTT.

The chain carries TRBV7-2 and TRBJ1-5, with 9 bases that match TRBD1. CDR1 and CDR2 (germline): SGHTA, FQGNSA. V dropped 4 bases and J dropped 7; count of bases not matched to a gene: 8. The CDR3 is 15 amino acids. CDR3 bases: TGTGCCAGCAGCTCATCCGGGACAGGGATCCAGCCCCAGCATTTT. It translates to CASSSSGTGIQPQHF.

The sample holds a few counts of this clonotype. The gene calls are TRBV5-1 and TRBJ2-4, with TRBD2 matching 15 bases. This CDR3 is 16 amino acids long. V shed 5 bases and J 6 bases; nucleotides not matched to a gene: 6. The germline V gene has CDR1 SGHRS and CDR2 YFSETQ. CDR3 nucleotide sequence: TGCGCCAGCAGACCACCGGGACTAGCGGGGGGAAACATTCAGTACTTC. As protein: CASRPPGLAGGNIQYF.

This clonotype has ten or more counts. The gene calls are TRBV12-3 or TRBV12-4 and TRBJ2-5; the D is unclear. This CDR3 contains 12 residues. V was trimmed by 6 bases and J by 3 bases, leaving 8 bases between them. As DNA, the CDR3 is TGTGCCAGCAGCCGACTGGAAGAGACCCAGTACTTC. Translation gives CASSRLEETQYF.

This clonotype was seen only a few times. V gene TRBV30 combines with J gene TRBJ1-4, with 8 nucleotides matching TRBD1. This CDR3 has 13 amino acids. Germline loops: CDR1 GTSNPN, CDR2 SVGIG (reference sequence). With 3 bases clipped from V and 7 bases from J, the junction kept 4 bases outside the gene matches. This CDR3 is CAWSGQGVEKLFF. CDR3 bases: TGTGCCTGGAGCGGACAGGGTGTTGAAAAACTGTTTTTT.

The chain joins TRBV9 to TRBJ2-2, with D perhaps assigned TRBD1 or TRBD2 (5 bases each). The CDR3 is 15 amino acids. Germline CDR1 SGDLS, CDR2 YYNGEE. Between the trimmed V and J ends, which lost 5 bases and 1 base, there was a span of 12 bases. CDR3 nucleotide sequence: TGTGCCAGCAGGGGGCAAGGACTGAACACCGGGGAGCTGTTTTTT. Translating gives CASRGQGLNTGELFF. Looking up the rest from reference TRBV9 and TRBJ2-2 gives the full variable domain: DSGVTQTPKHLITATGQRVTLRCSPRSGDLSVYWYQQSLDQGLQFLIQYYNGEERAKGNILERFSAQQFPDLHSELNLSSLELGDSALYFCASRGQGLNTGELFFGEGSRLTVL.

V gene TRBV4-1 combines with J gene TRBJ1-5; D unclear. V was clipped by 4 bases and J by 0 bases, with 13 bases between them. Germline V CDR1 and CDR2: MGHRA, YSYEKL. The CDR3 sequence is 16 residues long. For the CDR3, the DNA is TGCGCCAGCAGCCTCCGGGAGGGCGGTAGCAATCAGCCCCAGCATTTT. Protein sequence: CASSLREGGSNQPQHF.

The chain links TRBV20-1 to TRBJ2-7; 8 nucleotides line up with TRBD1. The CDR3 runs 15 residues. Germline CDR1 DFQATT, CDR2 SNEGSKA (reference sequence). Unmatched junction bases numbered 14, after V lost 6 bases and J lost 4 bases. Here the CDR3 reads CSAPLEWTGRYEQYF. As DNA, the CDR3 is TGCAGTGCCCCACTAGAATGGACAGGGCGATACGAGCAGTACTTC.

The chain employs TRBV6-5 and TRBJ2-5, with 7 bases that match TRBD1. The J call is doubtful: the DNA matches TRBJ2-7 better. The CDR3 contains 13 residues. CDR1 is MNHEY, CDR2 SVGAGI, per germline. The CDR3 DNA reads TGTGCCAGCAGTTACAAGGGGGCAGGCGAGCAGTACTTC. Translating it yields CASSYKGAGEQYF.

The sample holds a few counts of this clonotype. The chain uses TRBV24-1 and TRBJ2-5; the D call may be TRBD1 or TRBD2 (5 bases each). V lost 9 bases to trimming and J lost 7 bases, with 17 bases between them. Germline CDR1 and CDR2: KGHDR and SFDVKD. CDR3 length: 13 amino acids. DNA of the CDR3: TGTGCCACCCCCCGGGGCCTACCGGGGACCCAGTACTTC. Amino acid sequence: CATPRGLPGTQYF.

The chain recombines TRBV10-2 with TRBJ2-5; 10 bases fit TRBD2. The end of the DNA is better explained by TRBJ2-7, so the J call may be wrong. The CDR3 sequence is 14 residues long. CDR1 and CDR2 (germline): WSHSY, SAAADI. The DNA for the CDR3 is TGCGCCAGCAGTCTCCTAGCGGGGGACGACGAGCAGTACTTC. It is translated as CASSLLAGDDEQYF.

This clonotype was detected a few times. This chain uses TRBV6-6 with TRBJ2-7; D is undetermined. Germline values: CDR1 MNHNY, CDR2 SVGAGI (reference sequence). CDR3 length: 13 residues. The V and J ends lost 0 bases and 4 bases respectively, with 7 bases between them. The chain's CDR3 is CASSYSIIYEQYF. DNA of the CDR3: TGTGCCAGCAGTTACTCGATCATTTACGAGCAGTACTTC.

The gene calls are TRBV9 and TRBJ1-4; TRBD1 agrees at 7 bases. The CDR3 has 18 residues. The germline V gene encodes CDR1 SGDLS and CDR2 YYNGEE. The ends lost 0 bases at V and 8 bases at J; junction bases unmatched: 16. The CDR3 bases are TGTGCCAGCAGCGTAGGAGGGGGCGCCGCCCTTTTGAGGGAAAAACTGTTTTTT. It encodes CASSVGGGAALLREKLFF.

The rearrangement joins TRBV6-1 to TRBJ1-3; D remains unclear. CDR1 and CDR2 from the germline V gene are MNHNS and SASEGT. The CDR3 has 15 residues. Trimming shortened V by 2 bases and J by 0 bases, and 8 bases separated the two germline ends. The CDR3 sequence: CASSESVSSGNTIYF. The DNA of the CDR3 is TGTGCCAGCAGTGAATCAGTGAGCTCTGGAAACACCATATATTTT.

The V call is TRBV7-2, the J call TRBJ2-1; a weak D match, TRBD2 (6 bases). The CDR3 has 15 amino acids. The V end was cut by 6 bases, the J end by 0 bases, with 12 bases between. Germline values: CDR1 SGHTA, CDR2 FQGNSA. CDR3 loop: CASRTDGSSYNEQFF. CDR3 in DNA: TGTGCCAGCAGGACCGACGGGAGCTCCTACAATGAGCAGTTCTTC.

The chain couples TRBV2 to TRBJ2-4, with 12 bases aligning to TRBD1. The V segment lost 5 bases and the J segment 3 bases; nucleotides outside the gene matches: 11. The CDR3 is 18 amino acids. The V gene's germline CDR1 is SNHLY and CDR2 FYNNEI. In DNA, the CDR3 is TGTGCCAGCAGTCCCGGGACAGGGGGCGCTTTGAGCAAAAACATTCAGTACTTC. It encodes CASSPGTGGALSKNIQYF.

This clonotype was observed a few times. The rearrangement joins TRBV6-1 to TRBJ1-5, with a weak D call TRBD1 (5 bases). V lost 7 bases to trimming and J lost 2 bases, with 15 bases between them. Looked up from germline, CDR1 is MNHNS and CDR2 is SASEGT. The CDR3 runs to 15 residues. CDR3 sequence: CASNGRQGGNQPQHF. CDR3 DNA: TGTGCCAGCAACGGTAGGCAGGGTGGCAATCAGCCCCAGCATTTT.

This chain uses TRBV20-1 with TRBJ2-1; TRBD1 matches 8 bases. Germline V CDR1 and CDR2: DFQATT, SNEGSKA (reference sequence). The V and J ends lost 2 bases and 4 bases, in that order; junction bases with no gene match: 7. The CDR3 is made up of 15 amino acids. This CDR3 is CSARIRGTGYNEQFF. Here the CDR3 DNA reads TGCAGTGCTAGAATACGCGGGACAGGTTACAATGAGCAGTTCTTC.

This clonotype was recorded once. A junction boundary mismatches the germline segment, possibly from a read error. The genes are TRBV29-1 and TRBJ2-6; D remains unclear. The germline V gene has CDR1 SQVTM and CDR2 ANQGSEA. The CDR3 covers 15 residues. The CDR3 region is CCVAVFSSGANVLTF. The CDR3 bases are TGCTGCGTTGCGGTTTTCAGCTCTGGGGCCAACGTCCTGACTTTC.

This sequence joins TRBV11-2 and TRBJ1-4; no clear D. Germline CDR1 reads SGHAT; CDR2 reads FQNNGV. The CDR3 spans 15 residues. V was trimmed by 4 bases and J by 4 bases, leaving 13 bases between them. CDR3 amino acids: CASSYPFGRNEKLFF. The CDR3 region has the DNA TGTGCCAGCAGCTACCCCTTTGGACGTAATGAAAAACTGTTTTTT.

This clonotype was seen only a few times. CDR3 coding DNA: TGTGCCAGCAGCTCCCTCGGGAGGGGGAGGGTGTACACTGAAGCTTTCTTT. This translates into CASSSLGRGRVYTEAFF. The chain joins TRBV11-2 to TRBJ1-1; a possible D gene is TRBD1 (6 bases). The germline V and J ends were trimmed by 4 bases and 3 bases, with 21 bases remaining between them. The CDR3 contains 17 residues. From germline, CDR1 is SGHAT and CDR2 FQNNGV.